This T cell receptor beta chain derives from a study of response to subunit inactivated influenza vaccine. Study findings and constraints: Only a handful of new T cells, the authors suggested, are recruited with each seasonal influenza vaccination.

This clonotype occurred a few times. Its antigen is undetermined. TCRdb reanalysed the RT-PCR reads using MiXCR and keeps one entry per CDR3 protein. In the table there are some 640,000 distinct CDR3 sequences, about 15% of which are singletons. Here the sequenced sample was PBMCs from blood, taken roughly 2 weeks before vaccination. This TCR was sampled from a man in his fifties who received an inactivated influenza vaccine.

Here the CDR3 reads CASRQSVESYEQYF. The CDR3 nucleotides are TGCGCCAGCAGACAGTCAGTGGAGTCCTACGAGCAGTACTTC. V and J are TRBV5-1 and TRBJ2-7; D uncertain. There are 14 residues in the CDR3. Germline V lookup: CDR1 SGHRS, CDR2 YFSETQ. V lost 5 bases to trimming and J lost 1 base, with 13 bases between them.